This T cell receptor (beta chain) is drawn from a study of post-analysis software for immune sequencing data. Study findings and constraints: Five or six TRBV segments appeared more often in patients than in controls, and TRBV5-6, TRBV5-1 and TRBV20-1 were among these. The authors found that F measure strongly co-clustered same-batch samples. Those with multiple sclerosis, the patient group, showed significantly lower normalized Chao1 diversity than controls.

On this clonotype: Its specificity is unknown. A much larger clone differs from this one at a single base, so this may be a read error.

Incorporated into the TCR beta cDNA libraries were unique molecular identifiers, which served to reduce PCR and sequencing biases. Input of 1 to 10 million T cells yielded about half a million cDNA molecules. Using its own MiXCR run on the PCR reads, TCRdb lists one record per CDR3 protein. The repertoire holds over 150,000 distinct CDR3 sequences, with approximately 30% as singletons. CDR3 size: 13 residues. CDR1 is SGDLS and CDR2 is YYNGEE in the germline V gene. This rearrangement joins TRBV9 to TRBJ2-7; TRBD2 aligns across 7 bases. The closer fit of TRBJ2-5 to the DNA end suggests the J call may be wrong. This TCR was recovered from a girl under 18 with multiple sclerosis. The sample taken for sequencing was blood. The CDR3 spells CASSAWGEGTQYF. CDR3 coding DNA: TGTGCCAGCAGCGCTTGGGGGGAGGGGACCCAGTACTTC.